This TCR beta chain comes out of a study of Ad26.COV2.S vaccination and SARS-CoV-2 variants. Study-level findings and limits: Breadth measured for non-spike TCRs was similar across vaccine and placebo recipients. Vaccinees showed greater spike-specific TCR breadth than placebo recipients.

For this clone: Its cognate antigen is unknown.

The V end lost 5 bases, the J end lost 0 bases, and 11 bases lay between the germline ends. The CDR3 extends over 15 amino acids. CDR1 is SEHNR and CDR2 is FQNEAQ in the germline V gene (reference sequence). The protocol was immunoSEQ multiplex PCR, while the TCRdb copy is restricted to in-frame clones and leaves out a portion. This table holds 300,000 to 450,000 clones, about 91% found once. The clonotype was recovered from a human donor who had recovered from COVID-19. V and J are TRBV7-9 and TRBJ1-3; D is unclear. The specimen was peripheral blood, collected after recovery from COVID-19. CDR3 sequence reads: CASSPDGPSGNTIYF. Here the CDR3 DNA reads TGTGCCAGCAGCCCGGACGGCCCCTCTGGAAACACCATATATTTT.